This T cell receptor beta chain was obtained from a study of human T cells and chemical hapten exposure. Trimming cost V 6 bases and J 8 bases; bases outside gene matches: 11. The CDR3 has 15 amino acids. Specified time point: pre-sensitization, week 0. Treatment here: therapeutic diphenylcyclopropenone sensitization with weekly scalp DPC. Whole blood, unfractionated, served as the material for total RNA extraction. MiXCR, applied by TCRdb to the RACE reads, yields one record per CDR3 protein. Of 85,000 to 100,000 distinct CDR3 sequences listed, less than 14% were seen once; the top ten hold more than 2.5%.

Source: whole blood, taken in connection with sensitization to the hapten diphenylcyclopropenone (DPC). This clonotype was sampled from a woman aged 55-75 years with alopecia areata. Some clones in this sample may be carry-over from other donors' samples. The chain uses TRBV12-3 or TRBV12-4 and TRBJ1-2; TRBD1 agrees at 11 bases. The CDR3: CASSPVDRTGGGYTF. In nucleotides, the CDR3 is TGTGCCAGCAGCCCGGTCGATCGGACAGGGGGCGGCTACACCTTC.